A selection of T cell receptor beta chains follows, all from one sample in a study of blood T cells in healthy people across ages. TCRdb recomputed calls from the 5' RACE reads with MiXCR, one row per CDR3 protein. The sample records 900,000 to 950,000 distinct CDR3 sequences, approximately 32% being singletons. This sample was also put to use in a study of T cells of mothers and their children.

The source material was blood. The source is a woman aged 35 to 49 in good health. The CDR3 runs from the conserved cysteine through the conserved F or W. D genes are given only for firm matches. A clone size is listed for some rows: how often the clone was seen (once, few, many), or a class if it is expanded.

j_gene	abundance	d_gene	v_gene	CDR3aa	CDR3nt
TRBJ1-2	NA	TRBD1	TRBV6-6	CASSAPGQGADGYTF	TGTGCCAGCAGTGCCCCGGGACAGGGGGCTGATGGCTACACCTTC
TRBJ2-3	NA	TRBD1	TRBV12-3/TRBV12-4	CASSPHKDRVGTDTQYF	TGTGCCAGCAGTCCCCACAAGGACAGGGTAGGAACAGATACGCAGTATTTT
TRBJ2-5	many	NA	TRBV29-1	CSAGSSGETQYF	TGCAGCGCTGGATCGTCCGGGGAGACCCAGTACTTC
TRBJ2-3	once	NA	TRBV19	CATRSGQGRADTQYF	TGTGCCACCCGTTCGGGGCAGGGGCGCGCAGATACGCAGTATTTT
TRBJ2-5	NA	TRBD1	TRBV7-9	CASSLGGTGAQVTQYF	TGTGCCAGCAGCTTAGGTGGGACAGGGGCCCAAGTGACCCAGTACTTC
TRBJ2-7	NA	NA	TRBV6-1	CASREGFDNYEQYF	TGTGCCAGCAGGGAAGGGTTCGACAACTACGAGCAGTACTTC
TRBJ2-3	NA	NA	TRBV9	CASSVGPLEDTQYF	TGTGCCAGCAGCGTGGGGCCACTAGAGGATACGCAGTATTTT
TRBJ2-7	many	NA	TRBV9	CASSGPFGVEQYF	TGTGCCAGCAGCGGGCCTTTCGGGGTAGAGCAGTACTTC
TRBJ2-3	few	NA	TRBV27	CASSQGTTSTDTQYF	TGTGCCAGCAGTCAGGGGACAACTAGCACAGATACGCAGTATTTT
TRBJ2-1	NA	NA	TRBV19	CASSIDRFGGNEQFF	TGTGCCAGTAGTATAGATCGTTTTGGCGGCAATGAGCAGTTCTTC
TRBJ1-2	NA	TRBD1	TRBV4-1	CASSQPRDRGHGYTF	TGCGCCAGCAGCCAACCTCGGGACAGGGGTCATGGCTACACCTTC
TRBJ2-6	few	TRBD1	TRBV15	CATSRDLWTGTGANVLTF	TGTGCCACCAGCAGAGATCTCTGGACAGGGACTGGGGCCAACGTCCTGACTTTC
TRBJ2-1	many	TRBD1	TRBV15	CATSRDLGRGHKNEQFF	TGTGCCACCAGCAGAGATTTGGGCAGGGGGCATAAAAATGAGCAGTTCTTC
TRBJ2-7	many	TRBD1	TRBV7-9	CASSPSWDSSSYEQYF	TGTGCCAGCAGCCCCAGCTGGGACAGCAGCTCCTACGAGCAGTACTTC
TRBJ1-3	few	TRBD1	TRBV12-3/TRBV12-4	CASSKGTGRRNTIYF	TGTGCCAGCAGTAAAGGGACAGGTCGTCGAAACACCATATATTTT
TRBJ1-2	NA	NA	TRBV7-2	CASGLRGGGYGYTF	TGTGCCAGCGGTTTAAGAGGAGGGGGCTATGGCTACACCTTC
TRBJ2-1	few	NA	TRBV11-1	CASSVSIRNEQFF	TGTGCCAGCAGCGTATCGATCCGCAATGAGCAGTTCTTC
TRBJ1-2	NA	TRBD1	TRBV20-1	CGGQPAYGYTF	TGCGGGGGACAGCCTGCCTATGGCTACACCTTC
TRBJ2-1	NA	TRBD2	TRBV5-1	CASSLTATGAGGMNEQFF	TGCGCCAGCAGCTTAACCGCCACGGGGGCGGGGGGGATGAATGAGCAGTTCTTC
TRBJ1-5	NA	TRBD1	TRBV7-2	CASSPRWDRGNQPQHF	TGTGCCAGCAGCCCCCGTTGGGACAGGGGCAATCAGCCCCAGCATTTT
TRBJ2-7	many	NA	TRBV3-1	CASSQALSYEQYF	TGTGCCAGCAGCCAAGCTCTCTCCTACGAGCAGTACTTC
TRBJ1-2	many	TRBD1	TRBV27	CASSLNFQGAIFYGYTF	TGTGCCAGCAGTTTAAACTTCCAGGGGGCAATCTTCTATGGCTACACCTTC
TRBJ2-3	NA	NA	TRBV18	CASSPSWTADTQYF	TGTGCCAGCTCACCCTCATGGACCGCAGATACGCAGTATTTT
TRBJ2-2	once	NA	TRBV7-9	CASSQGLAGELFF	TGTGCCAGCAGCCAGGGGCTCGCCGGGGAGCTGTTTTTT
TRBJ2-5	many	TRBD2	TRBV7-8	CASTSTGTSGSQETQYF	TGTGCCAGCACATCAACCGGGACTAGCGGATCCCAAGAGACCCAGTACTTC
TRBJ2-3	NA	TRBD2	TRBV3-1	CASSQVTSGGADTQYF	TGTGCCAGCAGCCAAGTAACCAGCGGGGGAGCAGATACGCAGTATTTT
TRBJ2-4	NA	NA	TRBV5-1	CASSPGQWNQDTQYF	TGCGCCAGCAGCCCCGGACAGTGGAATCAAGATACCCAGTACTTC
TRBJ2-1	many	TRBD2	TRBV25-1	CASRAGGLAEYNEQFF	TGTGCCAGCAGGGCCGGCGGACTAGCGGAATACAATGAGCAGTTCTTC
TRBJ1-3	NA	NA	TRBV18	CASSPGPSSGNTIYF	TGTGCCAGCTCACCGGGGCCGAGCTCTGGAAACACCATATATTTT
TRBJ1-1	few	NA	TRBV29-1	CSATRETEAFF	TGCAGCGCAACTAGGGAGACTGAAGCTTTCTTT
TRBJ2-2	NA	TRBD2	TRBV15	CATSRGEGLGSGELFF	TGTGCCACCAGCAGAGGGGAGGGACTAGGGTCCGGGGAGCTGTTTTTT
TRBJ2-3	few	NA	TRBV27	CASSFSGITDTQYF	TGTGCCAGCAGTTTTTCCGGCATCACAGATACGCAGTATTTT
TRBJ2-2	few	TRBD2	TRBV18	CASSPEAGTPGELFF	TGTGCCAGCTCACCAGAAGCGGGAACCCCCGGGGAGCTGTTTTTT
TRBJ2-7	NA	TRBD2	TRBV28	CASSSLAGVGEQYF	TGTGCCAGCAGTAGTCTAGCGGGGGTCGGCGAGCAGTACTTC
TRBJ2-3	many	NA	TRBV6-6	CASSSQGIPPTQYF	TGTGCCAGCAGTTCACAAGGTATCCCTCCCACGCAGTATTTT
TRBJ2-4	many	TRBD1	TRBV15	CATSTRQGEWDIQYF	TGTGCCACCAGCACCCGACAGGGAGAGTGGGACATTCAGTACTTC
TRBJ2-1	few	NA	TRBV4-1	CASSQWSGSSYNEQFF	TGCGCCAGCAGCCAGTGGTCAGGGAGCTCCTACAATGAGCAGTTCTTC
TRBJ2-5	few	NA	TRBV5-1	CASSSPNQGETQYF	TGCGCCAGCAGCTCCCCAAACCAGGGAGAGACCCAGTACTTC
TRBJ2-7	NA	NA	TRBV3-1	CASSQVWQGAYEQYF	TGTGCCAGCAGCCAAGTATGGCAGGGCGCCTACGAGCAGTACTTC
TRBJ1-1	NA	TRBD1	TRBV29-1	CSVEDPDRVDTEAFF	TGCAGCGTTGAAGATCCGGACAGGGTAGACACTGAAGCTTTCTTT
TRBJ2-3	NA	NA	TRBV20-1	CSARDRPSTDTQYF	TGCAGTGCGCGGGACAGACCTAGCACAGATACGCAGTATTTT
TRBJ2-7	NA	NA	TRBV3-1	CASSHVLVGYEQYF	TGTGCCAGCAGCCACGTCCTTGTGGGCTACGAGCAGTACTTC
TRBJ2-7	many	NA	TRBV27	CASSIAGPTYEQYF	TGTGCCAGCAGTATTGCCGGGCCCACCTACGAGCAGTACTTC
TRBJ2-5	many	NA	TRBV6-5	CASSYQDPSYRGTQYF	TGTGCCAGCAGTTATCAGGACCCTTCATACCGTGGGACCCAGTACTTC
TRBJ2-1	many	TRBD2	TRBV6-6	CASTTSGIPEQFF	TGTGCCAGCACCACTAGCGGTATCCCTGAGCAGTTCTTC
TRBJ2-7	many	NA	TRBV18	CASSPKGYEQYF	TGTGCCAGCTCACCAAAAGGCTACGAGCAGTACTTC
TRBJ2-3	NA	TRBD2	TRBV9	CASTLGLATTDTQYF	TGTGCCAGCACCCTCGGACTAGCTACAACAGATACGCAGTATTTT